This T cell receptor (beta chain) was identified during a study of blood T cell repertoires in COVID-19. The overall study: The United States, Italy and Spain provided the acute and convalescent COVID-19 samples. In each case, the material was cDNA or gDNA derived from T cells, B-cell-depleted T cells, or PBMCs.

This CDR3 is built from 13 residues. Germline loops: CDR1 GTSNPN, CDR2 SVGIG (reference sequence). The V end lost 3 bases, the J end lost 5 bases, and 14 bases lay between the germline ends. This clone was seen once. Source study methods: Counts of nucleated cells, estimated from reference gene primer amplification, were obtained. Method: immunoSEQ multiplex PCR; TCRdb's copy keeps in-frame clones and lacks some. The DNA gave D and trimming, while V, J and clone size come from that table. The profile shows roughly 140,000 clones, around four fifths of them singletons. Sequenced: peripheral blood. J is TRBJ2-7 and V is TRBV30, with D possibly matching TRBD1 (6 bases). This TCR was sampled from a woman in her thirties or forties with active or convalescent COVID-19. In DNA form, the CDR3 reads TGTGCCTGGAGACAGGGCATGCAACACGAGCAGTACTTC. Translated, it gives CAWRQGMQHEQYF.